This T cell receptor (beta chain) was sequenced in a study of CD8 T cells in Susac syndrome. Only one count was recorded for this clonotype. The authors reverse transcribed roughly 0.5 to 1 ug RNA with random hexamers. Across 54 Vbeta and 13 Jbeta, immunoSEQ multiplex PCR amplified TCR beta CDR3. From the immunoSEQ multiplex PCR reads, TCRdb called clonotypes with MiXCR, one entry per CDR3 protein. Among more than 250,000 distinct CDR3 sequences listed, 92% were seen once. CD8+ and CD4+ T cells from blood underwent TCR beta sequencing, which was carried out in a high-throughput format. The multiple sclerosis controls were treatment-naive patients with relapsing-remitting disease that was stable or active. Trimming took 5 bases from V and 2 from J, leaving 11 bases between them. This CDR3 region has 14 residues. Germline assignment: CDR1 MNHNS and CDR2 SASEGT.

The chain has TRBV6-1 and TRBJ2-3; D may be TRBD2 (6 bases). Sequenced material: CD4+ T cells from PBMCs. The origin of this receptor is a human donor with multiple sclerosis. CDR3: CASSLAVNTDTQYF. The CDR3 DNA reads TGTGCCAGCAGTTTAGCGGTAAACACAGATACGCAGTATTTT.